This TCR beta chain was captured in a study of CD8 T cells in ankylosing spondylitis (dated by TCRdb to 2017 to 2019). In terms of the full investigation: The study profiled T cell receptor beta repertoires in healthy donors and ankylosing spondylitis patients to find disease-linked TCR variants. The full study cohort comprised around 23 ankylosing spondylitis patients and roughly 110 healthy donors. Peripheral blood samples were taken, and synovial fluid was additionally collected from ankylosing spondylitis patients. What the research found in general, with its limitations: A CD8+ phenotype was shown by the disease-linked clones, which were found at relatively low frequencies in peripheral blood. The disease-linked clones were reported as significantly enriched in matched synovial fluid samples from ankylosing spondylitis patients. Some motif variants had previously been reported in the synovial fluid and blood of reactive arthritis patients, which suggests shared mechanisms of disease initiation. A TCR beta motif made up of several highly homologous amino acid variants appeared to be characteristic of blood from ankylosing spondylitis patients.

Concerning this clonotype: The antigen this receptor binds is unknown. Per-nucleotide qualities are absent, and no much larger clonotype sits a single base away.

From the cysteine through the phenylalanine, the CDR3 covers 15 amino acids. The kept DNA is CDR3 alone, 45 bases in frame from the first base. Trimming removed 1 base from V and 6 bases from J, leaving 16 bases between the germline ends. From the germline V gene, CDR1 is MGHRA and CDR2 is YSYEKL. These reads were obtained on an Illumina HiSeq 2500. Quantitative 5'-RACE with molecular barcodes was the method used to prepare the TCR beta libraries. Processing in the source paper ran as follows. A new computational method based on a probabilistic model of VDJ rearrangement was used to identify disease-linked TCR variants. The public reads were reanalyzed by TCRdb: fastp trimming at Q25, MiXCR alignment, in-frame beta chains only. A single entry per CDR3 protein holds the most common genes and DNA from its merged rows. These V and J calls derive from TCRdb rather than the authors' analysis. The sample profile shows about 350,000 distinct CDR3 sequences; approximately 22% of them were found once. The ten most abundant clones make up about 12% of the sample.

The source of this sequence is a male donor with ankylosing spondylitis or in good health (not recorded which). Rearrangement joined TRBV4-1 to TRBJ2-7; matching of 6 bases hints at TRBD1 as the D gene. Sequencing input: blood, either unsorted or a sorted T cell fraction (not recorded which). The DNA reads TGCGCCAGCAGCCAAGCCTGGACAGACTTCTTCGAGCAGTACTTC. Its coded protein is CASSQAWTDFFEQYF.